Listed below are T cell receptor beta chains from one sample, sequenced in a study of vaccination and CD4 T cells after COVID-19. These receptors' targets are unknown. Using its own MiXCR run on the PCR reads, TCRdb lists one record per CDR3 protein. The profile shows about 12,000 distinct CDR3 sequences, 60% of them singletons. Material: CD4+ T cells from blood, cultured in vitro. The receptors stem from a human donor who had recovered from COVID-19. Both conserved end residues are part of each CDR3. D genes are given only for firm matches. Not all rows give a size; the values are once, few, many and, for expanded clones, a class.

>TRBJ2-7|TRBV2|-|-
CATQSRLTTYEQYF
TGTGCCACCCAATCGAGACTGACAACCTACGAGCAGTACTTC
>TRBJ2-5|TRBV7-9|-|few
CASSWARETQYF
TGTGCCAGCAGCTGGGCTAGGGAGACCCAGTACTTC
>TRBJ1-2|TRBV20-1|TRBD1|-
CSAPQGIGGYTF
TGCAGTGCTCCACAGGGGATAGGTGGCTACACCTTC
>TRBJ2-3|TRBV19|TRBD2|few
CASSIMQGGRANTQYF
TGTGCCAGTAGTATTATGCAGGGCGGGAGAGCAAATACGCAGTATTTT
>TRBJ2-2|TRBV1|-|few
CTSSPGGFTGELFF
TGCACCAGTAGCCCGGGGGGCTTCACCGGGGAGCTGTTTTTT
>TRBJ2-1|TRBV20-1|TRBD2|few
CSARTSGRANEQFF
TGCAGTGCTAGGACTAGCGGGAGGGCCAATGAGCAGTTCTTC
>TRBJ2-3|TRBV20-1|TRBD2|-
CSARLEGSGFSTDTQYF
TGCAGTGCTAGATTAGAGGGTAGCGGGTTCTCCACAGATACGCAGTATTTT
>TRBJ2-1|TRBV7-6|TRBD2|-
CASSRRLAESHEQFF
TGTGCCAGCAGCCGAAGACTAGCGGAGTCACATGAGCAGTTCTTC
>TRBJ2-2|TRBV7-3|TRBD2|-
CASSLGTTIYEELFF
TGTGCCAGCAGCCTCGGGACTACAATCTACGAGGAGCTGTTTTTT
>TRBJ1-6|TRBV6-1|-|few
CASRPGDGPYNSPLHF
TGTGCCAGCAGACCAGGGGATGGCCCCTATAATTCACCCCTCCACTTT
>TRBJ2-3|TRBV20-1|TRBD2|-
CSAFGLAGYTDTQYF
TGCAGTGCATTCGGACTAGCGGGATACACAGATACGCAGTATTTT
>TRBJ2-2|TRBV20-1|TRBD2|medium-sized
CSVNKREVTGELFF
TGCAGTGTGAATAAACGGGAGGTCACCGGGGAGCTGTTTTTT
>TRBJ1-1|TRBV19|-|few
CASSIFGRGSEAFF
TGTGCCAGTAGTATTTTCGGAAGGGGCTCTGAAGCTTTCTTT